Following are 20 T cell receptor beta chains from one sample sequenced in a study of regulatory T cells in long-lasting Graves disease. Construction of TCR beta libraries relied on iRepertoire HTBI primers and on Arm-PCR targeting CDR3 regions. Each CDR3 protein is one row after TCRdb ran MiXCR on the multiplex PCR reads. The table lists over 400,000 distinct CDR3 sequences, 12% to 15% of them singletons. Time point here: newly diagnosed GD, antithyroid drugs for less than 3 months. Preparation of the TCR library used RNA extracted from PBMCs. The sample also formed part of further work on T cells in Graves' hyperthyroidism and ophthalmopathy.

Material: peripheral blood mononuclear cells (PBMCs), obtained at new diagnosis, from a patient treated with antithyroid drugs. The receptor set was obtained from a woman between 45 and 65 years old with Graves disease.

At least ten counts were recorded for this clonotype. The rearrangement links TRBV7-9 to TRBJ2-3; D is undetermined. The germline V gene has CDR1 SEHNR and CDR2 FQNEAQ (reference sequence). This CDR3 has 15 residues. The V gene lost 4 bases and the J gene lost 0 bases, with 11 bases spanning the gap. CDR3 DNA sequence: TGTGCCAGCAGCTCCGGCCTCTCTAGCACAGATACGCAGTATTTT. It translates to CASSSGLSSTDTQYF.

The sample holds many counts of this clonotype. CDR3: CSVEGTNTDTQYF. The CDR3 DNA sequence: TGCAGCGTTGAAGGGACAAACACAGATACGCAGTATTTT. This chain connects TRBV29-1 to TRBJ2-3, with a weak D call TRBD1 (5 bases). Germline V gene sequence: CDR1 SQVTM, CDR2 ANQGSEA. Trimming cost V 1 base and J 2 bases, with 7 bases left between them. CDR3 size: 13 residues.

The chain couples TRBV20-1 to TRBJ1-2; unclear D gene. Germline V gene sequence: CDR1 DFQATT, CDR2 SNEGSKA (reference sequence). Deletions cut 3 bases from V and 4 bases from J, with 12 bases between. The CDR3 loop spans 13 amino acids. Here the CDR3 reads CSASKSRSYGYTF. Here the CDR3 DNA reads TGCAGTGCTAGCAAGTCTCGCAGCTATGGCTACACCTTC.

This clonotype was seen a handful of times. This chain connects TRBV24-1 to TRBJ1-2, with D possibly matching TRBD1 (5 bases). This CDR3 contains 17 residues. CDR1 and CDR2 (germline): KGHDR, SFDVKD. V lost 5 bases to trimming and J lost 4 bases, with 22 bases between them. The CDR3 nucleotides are TGTGCCACCAGTGCCACGAGGGGAAAAGGGTCCTCCTATGGCTACACCTTC. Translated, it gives CATSATRGKGSSYGYTF.

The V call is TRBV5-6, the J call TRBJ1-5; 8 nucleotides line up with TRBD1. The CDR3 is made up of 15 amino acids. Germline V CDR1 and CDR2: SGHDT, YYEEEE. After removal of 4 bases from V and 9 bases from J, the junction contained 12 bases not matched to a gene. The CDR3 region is CASSEFGQGVGPQHF. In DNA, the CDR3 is TGTGCCAGCAGCGAATTCGGACAGGGAGTTGGGCCCCAGCATTTT.

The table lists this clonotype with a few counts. The CDR3 protein is CASRPEGVNEAGELFF. The DNA of the CDR3 is TGTGCCAGTAGACCAGAAGGGGTTAATGAGGCCGGGGAGCTGTTTTTT. This sequence joins TRBV19 and TRBJ2-2; the D gene is possibly TRBD1 (5 bases). Trimming shortened V by 6 bases and J by 6 bases, and 20 bases separated the two germline ends. CDR1 LNHDA and CDR2 SQIVND come from the germline V gene (reference sequence). The CDR3 runs 16 residues.

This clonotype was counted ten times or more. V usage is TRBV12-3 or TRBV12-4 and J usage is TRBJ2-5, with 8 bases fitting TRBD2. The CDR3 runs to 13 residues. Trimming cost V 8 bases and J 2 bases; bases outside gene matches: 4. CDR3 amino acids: CASRVAGQETQYF. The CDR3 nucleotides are TGTGCCAGCCGGGTAGCGGGACAAGAGACCCAGTACTTC.

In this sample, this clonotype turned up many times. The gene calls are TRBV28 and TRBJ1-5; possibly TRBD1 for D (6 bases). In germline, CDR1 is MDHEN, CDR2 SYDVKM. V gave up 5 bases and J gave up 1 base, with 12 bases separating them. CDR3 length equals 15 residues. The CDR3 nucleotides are TGTGCCAGCAGTACTGGACAGATAAGCAATCAGCCCCAGCATTTT. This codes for CASSTGQISNQPQHF.

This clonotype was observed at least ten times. In DNA, the CDR3 is TGTGCCAGCAGCTTAGAACTAGCATCGGACAATGAGCAGTTCTTC. Its protein is CASSLELASDNEQFF. V gene TRBV11-1 combines with J gene TRBJ2-1, with D possibly matching TRBD2 (6 bases). V lost 1 base, J lost 5 bases, and 12 bases lay in between. Per the germline V gene, CDR1 is SGHAT and CDR2 is FQDESV (reference sequence). There are 15 residues in the CDR3.

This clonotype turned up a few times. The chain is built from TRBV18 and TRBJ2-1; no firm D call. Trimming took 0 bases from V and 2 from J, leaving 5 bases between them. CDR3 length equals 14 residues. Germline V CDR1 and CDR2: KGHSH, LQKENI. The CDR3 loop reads CASSPPMPYNEQFF. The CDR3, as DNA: TGTGCCAGCTCACCACCGATGCCCTACAATGAGCAGTTCTTC.

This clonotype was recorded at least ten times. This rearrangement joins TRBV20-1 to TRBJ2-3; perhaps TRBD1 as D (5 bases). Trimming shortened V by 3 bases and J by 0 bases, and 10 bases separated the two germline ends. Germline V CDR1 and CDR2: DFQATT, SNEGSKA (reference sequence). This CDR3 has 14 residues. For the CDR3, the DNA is TGCAGTGCTAGGGTTGGGGCTAGCACAGATACGCAGTATTTT. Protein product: CSARVGASTDTQYF.

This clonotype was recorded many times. Here the CDR3 reads CASRHDRAPRSPLHF. The CDR3 coding sequence is TGTGCCAGCAGGCACGACAGGGCGCCTCGGTCACCCCTCCACTTT. The chain recombines TRBV12-3 or TRBV12-4 with TRBJ1-6; the match to TRBD1 covers 7 bases. The CDR3 consists of 15 residues. The V and J ends lost 6 bases and 10 bases, in that order; junction bases with no gene match: 12.

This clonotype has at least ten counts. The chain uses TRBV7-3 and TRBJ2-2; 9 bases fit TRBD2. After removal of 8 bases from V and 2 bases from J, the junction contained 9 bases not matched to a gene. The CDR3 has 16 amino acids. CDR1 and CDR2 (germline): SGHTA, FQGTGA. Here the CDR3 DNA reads TGTGCCAGCGGAACATCTAGCGGGGAAAACACCGGGGAGCTGTTTTTT. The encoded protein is CASGTSSGENTGELFF.

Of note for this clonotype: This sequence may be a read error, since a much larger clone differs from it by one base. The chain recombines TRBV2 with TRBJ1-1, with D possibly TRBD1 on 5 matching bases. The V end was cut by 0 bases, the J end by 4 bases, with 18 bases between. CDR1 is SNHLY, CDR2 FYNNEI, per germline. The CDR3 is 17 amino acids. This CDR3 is CASSEAQGALVSTEAFF. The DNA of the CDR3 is TGTGCCAGCAGTGAAGCGCAAGGGGCCCTGGTGAGCACTGAAGCTTTCTTT.

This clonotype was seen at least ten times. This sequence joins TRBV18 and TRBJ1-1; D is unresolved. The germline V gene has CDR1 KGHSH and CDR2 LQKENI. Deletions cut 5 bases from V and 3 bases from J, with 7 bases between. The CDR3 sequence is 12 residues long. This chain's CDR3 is CASSNWDTEAFF. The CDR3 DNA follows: TGTGCCAGCTCAAACTGGGACACTGAAGCTTTCTTT.

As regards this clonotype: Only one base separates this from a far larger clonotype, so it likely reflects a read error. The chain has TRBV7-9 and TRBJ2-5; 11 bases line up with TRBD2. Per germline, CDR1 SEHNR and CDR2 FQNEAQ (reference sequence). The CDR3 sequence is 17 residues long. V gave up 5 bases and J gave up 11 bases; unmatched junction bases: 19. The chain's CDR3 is CASSPPTSGSSYNEQYF. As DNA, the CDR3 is TGTGCCAGCAGCCCCCCTACTAGCGGGAGCTCCTACAATGAGCAGTACTTC.

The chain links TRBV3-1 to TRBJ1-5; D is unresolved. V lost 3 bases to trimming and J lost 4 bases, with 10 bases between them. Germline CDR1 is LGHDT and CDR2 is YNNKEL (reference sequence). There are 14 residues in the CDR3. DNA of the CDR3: TGTGCCAGCAGCCACTCCCGGGGAAATCAGCCCCAGCATTTT. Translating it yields CASSHSRGNQPQHF. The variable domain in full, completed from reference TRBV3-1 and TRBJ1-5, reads DTAVSQTPKYLVTQMGNDKSIKCEQNLGHDTMYWYKQDSKKFLKIMFSYNNKELIINETVPNRFSPKSPDKAHLNLHINSLELGDSAVYFCASSHSRGNQPQHFGDGTRLSIL.

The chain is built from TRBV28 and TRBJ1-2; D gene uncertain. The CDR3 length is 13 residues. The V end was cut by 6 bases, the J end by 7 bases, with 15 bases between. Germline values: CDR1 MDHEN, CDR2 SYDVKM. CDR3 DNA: TGTGCCAGCAGCCCAACAGCGCCGGGTGGCTACACCTTC. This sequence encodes CASSPTAPGGYTF.

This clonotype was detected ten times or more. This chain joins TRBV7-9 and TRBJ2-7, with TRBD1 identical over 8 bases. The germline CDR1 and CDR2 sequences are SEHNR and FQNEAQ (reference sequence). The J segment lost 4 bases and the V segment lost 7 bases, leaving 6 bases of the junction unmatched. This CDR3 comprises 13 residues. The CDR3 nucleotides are TGTGCCAGCACCAACAGGGGGTCTTACGAGCAGTACTTC. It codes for CASTNRGSYEQYF. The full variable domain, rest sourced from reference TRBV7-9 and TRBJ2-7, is DTGVSQNPRHKITKRGQNVTFRCDPISEHNRLYWYRQTLGQGPEFLTYFQNEAQLEKSRLLSDRFSAERPKGSFSTLEIQRTEQGDSAMYLCASTNRGSYEQYFGPGTRLTVT.

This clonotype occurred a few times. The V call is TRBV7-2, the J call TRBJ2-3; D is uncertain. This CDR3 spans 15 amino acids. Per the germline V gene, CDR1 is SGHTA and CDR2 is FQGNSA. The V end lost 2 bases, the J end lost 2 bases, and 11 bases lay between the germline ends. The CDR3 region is CASSLQGFPTDTQYF. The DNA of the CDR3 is TGTGCCAGCAGCTTACAAGGATTCCCCACAGATACGCAGTATTTT.